The clone carrying this TCR beta chain turned up a few times. Its antigen is still unknown. Every bit of the isolated RNA underwent reverse transcription, so sequencing read expressed TCRB transcripts. Profiled with immunoSEQ multiplex PCR; TCRdb holds only in-frame clones, not every one. Among about 650,000 clones, roughly 12% were seen once, and the ten largest hold more than 0.1%. This record comes from a study of beta chain features in type 1 diabetes. General study results and limits: Naive, central memory and Treg TCRB repertoires seemed to resemble each other more closely in patients than they did in healthy donors. It was possible that PCR favored shorter templates, equally so in patients and controls. Within each of all four CD4+ subsets, Type 1 diabetes patients had TCRB CDR3s that were moderately but significantly shorter. Insertion counts at VDJ junctions were lower in type 1 diabetes patients, who also showed more deletions there.

This TCR was recovered from a man under 40 with type 1 diabetes. Sequences were obtained from naive CD4+ T cells from blood.

The CDR3 nucleotides read TGTGCCAGCAGCCCGGTCGCGGTGAGCTCCTACAATGAGCAGTTCTTC. It translates to CASSPVAVSSYNEQFF. This chain uses TRBV7-9 with TRBJ2-1; D gene unclear. The CDR3 extends over 16 amino acids. CDR1 SEHNR and CDR2 FQNEAQ come from the germline V gene (reference sequence). Trimming pared 5 bases from V and 0 bases from J, leaving 14 bases between.